Listed below are T cell receptor beta chains from one sample, sequenced in a study of Ad26.COV2.S vaccination and SARS-CoV-2 variants. The assay was immunoSEQ multiplex PCR, and TCRdb's table has in-frame clones only and misses some. The table includes some 340,000 clones, 70% to 90% detected once. Sequenced material: peripheral blood, taken in a trial of Ad26.COV2.S vaccine versus placebo. Every receptor here comes from a person between 18 and 60 years old who received the Ad26.COV2.S COVID-19 vaccine or a placebo. The CDR3 runs from the conserved cysteine through the conserved F or W. Fields, in order: J gene, D gene, clone size, V gene, CDR3 protein, CDR3 DNA. A D gene is named only where the DNA matches it firmly. Expanded clones get a size class; other rows say once, few or many, or leave the size out.

TRBJ1-2,.,.,TRBV18,CASSDGQSYGYTF,TGTGCCAGCTCGGACGGACAGTCCTATGGCTACACCTTC
TRBJ2-2,TRBD2,.,TRBV7-9,CASSPTSGGSNTGELFF,TGTGCCAGCAGCCCGACTAGCGGGGGGTCGAACACCGGGGAGCTGTTTTTT
TRBJ1-1,.,.,TRBV6-5,CASSTNGQLNTEAFF,TGTGCCAGCAGTACGAACGGACAGCTGAACACTGAAGCTTTCTTT
TRBJ1-2,.,.,TRBV18,CASSPQGFKFNYGYTF,TGTGCCAGCTCACCACAGGGGTTTAAGTTTAACTATGGCTACACCTTC
TRBJ1-6,.,.,TRBV6-1,CASSGTRTRQVSPLHF,TGTGCCAGCAGTGGCACTCGGACCCGTCAGGTATCACCCCTCCACTTT
TRBJ2-2,.,many,TRBV4-3,CASSQDVGIRPSAGELFF,TGCGCCAGCAGCCAAGATGTGGGGATCCGGCCTTCAGCGGGGGAGCTGTTTTTT
TRBJ1-5,.,.,TRBV6-5,CASETLPSNQPQHF,TGTGCCAGCGAAACCCTCCCAAGCAATCAGCCCCAGCATTTT
TRBJ1-4,.,.,TRBV5-5,CASSANEKLFF,TGTGCCAGCAGCGCTAATGAAAAACTGTTTTTT
TRBJ2-2,TRBD2,.,TRBV27,CASSLPWTSGAGELFF,TGTGCCAGCAGTTTACCCTGGACTAGCGGGGCCGGGGAGCTGTTTTTT
TRBJ1-4,.,.,TRBV5-1,CASSLAGSSNEKLFF,TGCGCCAGCAGCTTGGCCGGTTCCAGCAATGAAAAACTGTTTTTT
TRBJ2-5,.,.,TRBV7-2,CASSNQETQYF,TGTGCCAGCAGCAACCAAGAGACCCAGTACTTC
TRBJ1-4,.,.,TRBV23-1,CASSQPPRHATNEKLFF,TGCGCCAGCAGTCAACCCCCGAGACACGCAACTAATGAAAAACTGTTTTTT
TRBJ1-5,TRBD1,.,TRBV30,CAWSESGQGNQPQHF,TGTGCCTGGAGTGAGTCGGGACAGGGGAATCAGCCCCAGCATTTT
TRBJ1-3,.,few,TRBV27,CASSLPGNTIYF,TGTGCCAGCAGTTTACCTGGAAACACCATATATTTT
TRBJ1-6,TRBD1,few,TRBV7-6,CASSLDAGQGAYNSPLHF,TGTGCCAGCAGCTTAGATGCGGGACAGGGCGCCTATAATTCACCCCTCCACTTT
TRBJ1-1,TRBD1,.,TRBV5-1,CASRQGSSEAFF,TGCGCCAGCCGACAGGGATCCAGTGAAGCTTTCTTT
TRBJ1-6,.,.,TRBV3-1/TRBV3-2,CASSQAGRSPLHF,TGTGCCAGCAGCCAAGCTGGGAGGTCACCCCTCCACTTT
TRBJ1-5,.,.,TRBV15,CATSRDEAHYSNQPQHF,TGTGCCACCAGCAGAGATGAAGCCCATTATAGCAATCAGCCCCAGCATTTT
TRBJ2-5,.,.,TRBV4-2,CASSQEGGTAQETQYF,TGTGCCAGCAGCCAAGAGGGGGGGACAGCGCAAGAGACCCAGTACTTC
TRBJ1-6,.,.,TRBV5-1,CASSLADRLNSPLHF,TGCGCCAGCAGCTTGGCGGACAGATTGAATTCACCCCTCCACTTT
TRBJ2-3,.,.,TRBV7-9,CASSLNQGTDTQYF,TGTGCCAGCAGCTTAAACCAGGGCACAGATACGCAGTATTTT
TRBJ1-1,TRBD1,.,TRBV7-9,CASSLETGAVTEAFF,TGTGCCAGCAGCTTAGAGACAGGGGCGGTCACTGAAGCTTTCTTT
TRBJ2-7,.,.,TRBV5-1,CASSLGRGPYEQYF,TGCGCCAGCAGCTTGGGCAGGGGCCCCTACGAGCAGTACTTC